The 30 T cell receptor beta chains below were found in one sample sequenced in a study of T cells in localized non-small cell lung cancer. Sequencing used immunoSEQ multiplex PCR; TCRdb keeps in-frame clones, though not all of them. The sample carries tens of thousands of clones, roughly nine tenths recorded once. Sequencing used PBMCs, obtained before any cancer treatment. Receptor source: a man aged 35-75 years with stage II squamous cell lung carcinoma.

The J gene is TRBJ1-6, the V gene TRBV5-1; D gene unclear. Looked up from germline, CDR1 is SGHRS and CDR2 is YFSETQ. The CDR3 length is 14 residues. V was shortened by 0 bases and J by 15 bases, with 16 bases between the two germline ends. The CDR3 nucleotides are TGCGCCAGCAGCTTGGCGTCAGTGATTGAGAACCTCCACTTT. This sequence encodes CASSLASVIENLHF.

CDR3 DNA: TGTGCCAGCAGCCCCGTCGGGACTAGCGGGAGCGCCGGGGAGCTGTTTTTT. Amino acids: CASSPVGTSGSAGELFF. The rearrangement joins TRBV13 to TRBJ2-2; 14 nucleotides align to TRBD2. Looked up from germline, CDR1 is PRHDT and CDR2 is FYEKMQ (reference sequence). This CDR3 region has 17 residues. V was pared by 5 bases and J by 6 bases, with 8 bases of the junction left unmatched.

The chain employs TRBV18 and TRBJ1-1; D is perhaps TRBD1 (5 bases). The V end was cut by 0 bases, the J end by 0 bases, with 17 bases between. Germline CDR1 KGHSH, CDR2 LQKENI. The CDR3 sequence is 18 residues long. The CDR3 region has the DNA TGTGCCAGCTCACCACCCGCCTCCTCGGGGGAAGTGAACACTGAAGCTTTCTTT. Its protein is CASSPPASSGEVNTEAFF.

CDR3 residues: CASSSTSFRAIQPQHF. The CDR3 DNA is TGTGCCAGCAGCTCCACCTCTTTCAGGGCCATTCAGCCCCAGCATTTT. The V and J genes are TRBV28 and TRBJ1-5; D is perhaps TRBD1 (5 bases). This CDR3 is 16 amino acids long. Germline V gene lookup returns CDR1 MDHEN and CDR2 SYDVKM. Trimming removed 6 bases at V and 6 bases at J, with 21 bases between. The variable domain in full, with the rest retrieved from reference TRBV28 and TRBJ1-5, is DVKVTQSSRYLVKRTGEKVFLECVQDMDHENMFWYRQDPGLGLRLIYFSYDVKMKEKGDIPEGYSVSREKKERFSLILESASTNQTSMYLCASSSTSFRAIQPQHFGDGTRLSIL.

This clone was recorded once. The gene calls are TRBV11-2 and TRBJ2-1; D is unresolved. This CDR3 region has 14 residues. Germline lookup yields CDR1 SGHAT and CDR2 FQNNGV. Trimming left V 0 bases short and J 5 bases short, with 8 bases between. CDR3 region: CASSLDLNNNEQFF. The CDR3 bases are TGTGCCAGCAGCTTAGATCTGAACAACAATGAGCAGTTCTTC.

This chain uses TRBV28 with TRBJ1-2, with D hard to call. The CDR3 totals 13 residues. Germline CDR1 and CDR2: MDHEN and SYDVKM. With 3 bases removed from V and 3 bases from J, the gap between germline ends came to 8 bases. The CDR3 here is CASSLRIDYGYTF. The CDR3 DNA reads TGTGCCAGCAGTTTGAGGATCGACTATGGCTACACCTTC.

In its sample, this clone was seen a few times. The CDR3 sequence: CASRSDRVGSPLHF. CDR3 coding DNA: TGTGCCAGTAGGTCGGACAGGGTCGGTTCACCCCTCCACTTT. The chain employs TRBV19 and TRBJ1-6; 8 bases fit TRBD1. Germline lookup yields CDR1 LNHDA and CDR2 SQIVND (reference sequence). This CDR3 is built from 14 residues. Trimming cost V 6 bases and J 9 bases; bases outside gene matches: 7. Complete variable domain (other parts from reference TRBV19 and TRBJ1-6): DGGITQSPKYLFRKEGQNVTLSCEQNLNHDAMYWYRQDPGQGLRLIYYSQIVNDFQKGDIAEGYSVSREKKESFPLTVTSAQKNPTAFYLCASRSDRVGSPLHFGNGTRLTVT.

The chain is built from TRBV4-1 and TRBJ2-3; no clear D gene. Trimming took 3 bases from V and 6 from J, leaving 10 bases between them. Looked up from germline, CDR1 is MGHRA and CDR2 is YSYEKL. This CDR3 comprises 13 residues. CDR3 protein: CASSQKVSDTQYF. The CDR3 DNA reads TGCGCCAGCAGCCAGAAGGTGTCGGATACGCAGTATTTT.

The J gene is TRBJ2-7, the V gene TRBV5-6, with TRBD2 matching 13 bases. The V gene end was trimmed by 3 bases and the J gene end by 5 bases; junction bases not matched to a gene: 5. Germline V gives CDR1 SGHDT, CDR2 YYEEEE. CDR3 size: 15 residues. CDR3: CASSSGLAGEDEQYF. DNA of the CDR3: TGTGCCAGCAGCTCCGGACTAGCGGGAGAGGACGAGCAGTACTTC.

This clone was detected once. This chain links TRBV5-1 with TRBJ1-3, with no clear D. The length of the CDR3 is 15 residues. The V gene lost 0 bases and the J gene lost 0 bases, with 7 bases spanning the gap. From germline, CDR1 is SGHRS and CDR2 YFSETQ. The CDR3 sequence: CASSLGLVSGNTIYF. DNA for the CDR3: TGCGCCAGCAGCTTGGGGTTGGTCTCTGGAAACACCATATATTTT.

The rearrangement uses TRBV5-6 and TRBJ2-7, with D uncertain. CDR1 and CDR2 (germline): SGHDT, YYEEEE. This CDR3 is built from 13 residues. The V gene lost 6 bases and the J gene lost 1 base, with 11 bases spanning the gap. This chain's CDR3 is CASTFTDSYEQYF. CDR3 nucleotide sequence: TGTGCCAGCACCTTTACAGATTCCTACGAGCAGTACTTC.

The chain combines TRBV18 with TRBJ2-3; a possible D gene is TRBD1 (5 bases). Trimming took 2 bases from V and 5 from J, leaving 14 bases between them. CDR3 size: 15 residues. Germline V CDR1 and CDR2: KGHSH, LQKENI. In DNA, the CDR3 is TGTGCCAGCTCACCATTAGGGGCACTCGGAGATACGCAGTATTTT. It codes for CASSPLGALGDTQYF.

V gene TRBV27 combines with J gene TRBJ1-2; D gene unclear. This CDR3 is 12 amino acids long. Trimming removed 5 bases from V and 4 bases from J, with 8 bases in between. Germline lookup yields CDR1 MNHEY and CDR2 SMNVEV (reference sequence). This CDR3 reads CASSNSGYGYTF. In DNA, the CDR3 is TGTGCCAGCAGTAATTCGGGCTATGGCTACACCTTC.

This sequence joins TRBV5-1 and TRBJ1-3; D might be TRBD1 (6 bases). Trimming removed 1 base at V and 8 bases at J, with 25 bases between. This CDR3 has 18 residues. CDR1 is SGHRS and CDR2 is YFSETQ in the germline V gene. The CDR3 is CASSLTFTGIGSVDTIYF. As DNA, the CDR3 is TGCGCCAGCAGCTTGACCTTTACAGGGATCGGTAGTGTGGACACCATATATTTT.

V usage is TRBV5-1 and J usage is TRBJ2-7; D not certain. The length of the CDR3 is 14 residues. V shed 0 bases and J shed 1 base, with 8 bases lying between them. From germline, CDR1 is SGHRS and CDR2 YFSETQ. The CDR3 sequence: CASSLDFASYEQYF. CDR3 nucleotides: TGCGCCAGCAGCTTGGACTTCGCGTCCTACGAGCAGTACTTC.

The CDR3 loop reads CASSQGTTDTQYF. In DNA, the CDR3 is TGCGCCAGCAGCCAAGGGACGACAGATACGCAGTATTTT. The rearrangement links TRBV4-3 to TRBJ2-3; D gene unclear. V gave up 1 base and J gave up 3 bases, with 5 bases separating them. This CDR3 is 13 amino acids long. In germline, CDR1 is LGHNA, CDR2 YSLEER.

V and J are TRBV30 and TRBJ2-1; 9 bases match TRBD2. The CDR3 totals 15 residues. Germline V lookup: CDR1 GTSNPN, CDR2 SVGIG (reference sequence). V trimming: 2 bases; J trimming: 2 bases; junction bases outside the gene matches: 4. The chain's CDR3 is CAWSTQRGAYNEQFF. Written as DNA, the CDR3 is TGTGCCTGGAGTACCCAGCGGGGGGCCTACAATGAGCAGTTCTTC.

This sequence joins TRBV5-6 and TRBJ2-7, with 7 bases fitting TRBD1. Germline trimming cut 4 bases from V and 1 base from J; bases unmatched to any gene: 8. CDR3 length: 15 residues. Germline CDR1 is SGHDT and CDR2 is YYEEEE. CDR3 region: CASSPTGVLSYEQYF. CDR3 DNA: TGTGCCAGCAGCCCAACAGGGGTCCTTTCCTACGAGCAGTACTTC.

The chain employs TRBV5-1 and TRBJ1-3, with D uncertain. V was shortened by 0 bases and J by 2 bases, with 9 bases between the two germline ends. There are 15 residues in the CDR3. CDR1 and CDR2 (germline): SGHRS, YFSETQ. CDR3 loop: CASSLVVGAGNTIYF. CDR3 sequence (DNA): TGCGCCAGCAGCTTGGTAGTGGGAGCTGGAAACACCATATATTTT.

This rearrangement joins TRBV9 to TRBJ2-1, with D uncertain. This CDR3 spans 12 amino acids. Trimming removed 4 bases at V and 8 bases at J, with 10 bases between. The germline CDR1 and CDR2 sequences are SGDLS and YYNGEE. The CDR3: CASSSTIDEQFF. The CDR3 DNA is TGTGCCAGCAGCTCTACGATAGATGAGCAGTTCTTC. Complete variable domain (other parts from reference TRBV9 and TRBJ2-1): DSGVTQTPKHLITATGQRVTLRCSPRSGDLSVYWYQQSLDQGLQFLIQYYNGEERAKGNILERFSAQQFPDLHSELNLSSLELGDSALYFCASSSTIDEQFFGPGTRLTVL.

This chain connects TRBV5-4 to TRBJ1-1; D gene uncertain. This CDR3 has 14 amino acids. Germline lookup yields CDR1 SGHNT and CDR2 YYREEE (reference sequence). Trimming took 4 bases from V and 1 from J, leaving 11 bases between them. The CDR3 sequence is CASSNPRGNTEAFF. The CDR3, as DNA: TGTGCCAGCAGCAACCCCCGGGGGAACACTGAAGCTTTCTTT. The variable domain in full, completed from reference TRBV5-4 and TRBJ1-1, reads ETGVTQSPTHLIKTRGQQVTLRCSSQSGHNTVSWYQQALGQGPQFIFQYYREEENGRGNFPPRFSGLQFPNYSSELNVNALELDDSALYLCASSNPRGNTEAFFGQGTRLTVV.

The rearrangement uses TRBV5-1 and TRBJ2-7; 8 bases match TRBD1. With 4 bases clipped from V and 7 bases from J, the junction kept 7 bases outside the gene matches. The CDR3 runs 13 residues. Germline V gene data show CDR1 as SGHRS and CDR2 as YFSETQ. CDR3 residues: CASSTVQGGEQYF. CDR3 nucleotide sequence: TGCGCCAGCAGCACAGTACAGGGGGGTGAGCAGTACTTC.

The rearrangement uses TRBV10-1 and TRBJ2-1; D unresolved. The ends were cut back, 8 bases at V and 1 base at J, with 6 bases in the middle. There are 12 residues in the CDR3. Germline values: CDR1 WNHNN, CDR2 SYGVQD (reference sequence). This CDR3 is CASGESYNEQFF. The DNA for the CDR3 is TGCGCCAGCGGGGAATCCTACAATGAGCAGTTCTTC.

This chain connects TRBV5-6 to TRBJ2-5, with 11 bases lining up with TRBD1. The CDR3 has 15 amino acids. The V segment lost 1 base and the J segment 5 bases; nucleotides outside the gene matches: 4. Per the germline V gene, CDR1 is SGHDT and CDR2 is YYEEEE. The CDR3 region has the DNA TGTGCCAGCAGCTTGTGGGACAGGGGGAGGGAGACCCAGTACTTC. This translates into CASSLWDRGRETQYF.

The table lists this clone with a few counts. The genes are TRBV15 and TRBJ2-1; 7 nucleotides match TRBD1. The CDR3 runs to 15 residues. Trimming cost V 5 bases and J 0 bases; bases outside gene matches: 4. CDR1 LNHNV and CDR2 YYDKDF come from the germline V gene (reference sequence). In DNA form, the CDR3 reads TGTGCCACCAGCCACGACAGGGCCTCCTACAATGAGCAGTTCTTC. It codes for CATSHDRASYNEQFF.

The J gene is TRBJ1-1, the V gene TRBV6-5; 7 positions agree with TRBD1. Per germline, CDR1 MNHEY and CDR2 SVGAGI. J gave up 0 bases and V 6 bases, and 4 bases lay outside the gene matches. The CDR3 runs to 14 residues. The CDR3, as DNA: TGTGCCAGCAGCAAACAGGGGATGAACACTGAAGCTTTCTTT. It yields the protein CASSKQGMNTEAFF.

By share of the sample, this clone is medium-sized. The chain joins TRBV19 to TRBJ1-5, with D hard to call. Germline lookup yields CDR1 LNHDA and CDR2 SQIVND (reference sequence). Trimming left V 7 bases short and J 7 bases short, with 17 bases between. This CDR3 spans 14 amino acids. The DNA of the CDR3 is TGTGCCAGTATGGCCGAATTCAATTTCCAGCCCCAGCATTTT. The encoded protein is CASMAEFNFQPQHF.

The CDR3 DNA follows: TGTGCCAGCAGTTACGACAGTTACACTGAAGCTTTCTTT. The encoded protein is CASSYDSYTEAFF. The genes are TRBV6-5 and TRBJ1-1; D is perhaps TRBD1 (5 bases). V lost 2 bases and J lost 3, with 7 bases in between. The length of the CDR3 is 13 residues. CDR1 and CDR2 from the germline V gene are MNHEY and SVGAGI.

The chain links TRBV6-5 to TRBJ1-5; no definite D call. The V gene lost 5 bases and the J gene lost 5 bases, with 13 bases spanning the gap. Germline CDR1 MNHEY, CDR2 SVGAGI. This CDR3 is 14 amino acids long. Here the CDR3 reads CASSLTLHDQPQHF. CDR3 nucleotide sequence: TGTGCCAGCAGTCTCACCTTACACGATCAGCCCCAGCATTTT.

V gene TRBV7-9 combines with J gene TRBJ1-5, with D uncertain. The V end was cut by 3 bases, the J end by 1 base, with 1 base between. The CDR3 has 12 residues. The germline gives CDR1 SEHNR, CDR2 FQNEAQ (reference sequence). The CDR3 bases are TGTGCCAGCAGCTTCAGCAATCAGCCCCAGCATTTT. This translates into CASSFSNQPQHF.